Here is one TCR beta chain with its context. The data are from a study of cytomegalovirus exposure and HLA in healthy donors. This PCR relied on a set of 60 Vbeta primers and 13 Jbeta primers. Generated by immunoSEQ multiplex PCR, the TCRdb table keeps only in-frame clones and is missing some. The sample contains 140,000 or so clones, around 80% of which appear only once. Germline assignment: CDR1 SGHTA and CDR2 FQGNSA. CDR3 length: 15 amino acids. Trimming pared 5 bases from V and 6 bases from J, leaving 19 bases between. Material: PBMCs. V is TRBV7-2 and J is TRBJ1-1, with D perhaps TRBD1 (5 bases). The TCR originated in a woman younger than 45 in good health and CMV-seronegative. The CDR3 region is CASSQQARAVAEAFF. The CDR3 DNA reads TGTGCCAGCAGCCAACAAGCCAGGGCTGTCGCTGAAGCTTTCTTT.